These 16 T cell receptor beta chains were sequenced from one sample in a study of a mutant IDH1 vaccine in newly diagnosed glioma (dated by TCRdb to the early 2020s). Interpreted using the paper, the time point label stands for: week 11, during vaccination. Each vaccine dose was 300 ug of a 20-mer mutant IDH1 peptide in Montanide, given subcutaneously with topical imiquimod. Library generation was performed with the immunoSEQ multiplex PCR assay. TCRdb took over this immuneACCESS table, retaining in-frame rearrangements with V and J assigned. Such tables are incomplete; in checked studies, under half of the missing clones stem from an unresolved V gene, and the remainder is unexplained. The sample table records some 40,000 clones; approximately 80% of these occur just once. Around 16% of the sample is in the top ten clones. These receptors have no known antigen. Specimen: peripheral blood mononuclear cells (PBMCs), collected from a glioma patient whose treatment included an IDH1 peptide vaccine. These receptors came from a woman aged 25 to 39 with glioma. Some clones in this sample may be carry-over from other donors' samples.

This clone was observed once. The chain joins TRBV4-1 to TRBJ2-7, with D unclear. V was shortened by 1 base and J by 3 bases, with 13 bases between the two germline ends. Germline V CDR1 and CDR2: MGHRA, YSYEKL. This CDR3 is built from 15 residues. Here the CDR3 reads CASSQVDGLLYEQYF. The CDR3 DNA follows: TGCGCCAGCAGCCAAGTCGACGGCCTACTCTACGAGCAGTACTTC.

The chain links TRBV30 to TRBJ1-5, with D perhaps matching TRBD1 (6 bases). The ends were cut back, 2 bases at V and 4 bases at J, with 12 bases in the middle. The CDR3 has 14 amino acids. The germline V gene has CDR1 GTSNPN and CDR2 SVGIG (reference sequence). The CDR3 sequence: CAWSMGGGNQPQHF. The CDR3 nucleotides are TGTGCCTGGAGTATGGGAGGGGGAAATCAGCCCCAGCATTTT.

The CDR3 nucleotides read TGTGCCAGCAGTGAATCTCAGGCCCCGGGATATGGCTACACCTTC. Amino acid sequence: CASSESQAPGYGYTF. The J gene is TRBJ1-2, the V gene TRBV2; D call uncertain. V lost 2 bases to trimming and J lost 5 bases, with 15 bases between them. This CDR3 comprises 15 residues. Germline values: CDR1 SNHLY, CDR2 FYNNEI. Together with reference TRBV2 and TRBJ1-2, the CDR3 gives the full variable domain: EPEVTQTPSHQVTQMGQEVILRCVPISNHLYFYWYRQILGQKVEFLVSFYNNEISEKSEIFDDQFSVERPDGSNFTLKIRSTKLEDSAMYFCASSESQAPGYGYTFGSGTRLTVV.

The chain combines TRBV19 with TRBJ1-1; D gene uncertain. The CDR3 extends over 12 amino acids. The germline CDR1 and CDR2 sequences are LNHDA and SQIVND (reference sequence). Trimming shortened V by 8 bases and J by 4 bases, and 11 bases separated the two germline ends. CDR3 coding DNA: TGTGCCAGTGGCCCGAGGGTCACTGAAGCTTTCTTT. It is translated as CASGPRVTEAFF.

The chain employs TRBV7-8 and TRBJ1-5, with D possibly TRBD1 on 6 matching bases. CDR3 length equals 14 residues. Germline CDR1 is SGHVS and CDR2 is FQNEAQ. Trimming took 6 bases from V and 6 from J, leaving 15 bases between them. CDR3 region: CASRIGAGVQPQHF. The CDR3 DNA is TGTGCCAGCAGAATTGGGGCAGGGGTTCAGCCCCAGCATTTT. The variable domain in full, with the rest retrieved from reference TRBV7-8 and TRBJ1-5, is GAGVSQSPRYKVAKRGQDVALRCDPISGHVSLFWYQQALGQGPEFLTYFQNEAQLDKSGLPSDRFFAERPEGSVSTLKIQRTQQEDSAVYLCASRIGAGVQPQHFGDGTRLSIL.

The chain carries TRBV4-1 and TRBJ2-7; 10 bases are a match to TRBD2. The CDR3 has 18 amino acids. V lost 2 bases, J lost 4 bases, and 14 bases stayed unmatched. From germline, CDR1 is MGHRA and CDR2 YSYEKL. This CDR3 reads CASSQRPQASGSRYEQYF. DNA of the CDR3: TGCGCCAGCAGCCAAAGGCCCCAGGCTAGCGGGAGTAGGTACGAGCAGTACTTC.

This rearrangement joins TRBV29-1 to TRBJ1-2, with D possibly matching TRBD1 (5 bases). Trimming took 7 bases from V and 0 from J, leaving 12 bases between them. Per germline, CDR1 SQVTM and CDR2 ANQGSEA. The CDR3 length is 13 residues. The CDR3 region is CSAVTAPNYGYTF. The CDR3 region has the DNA TGCAGCGCCGTGACAGCCCCTAACTATGGCTACACCTTC.

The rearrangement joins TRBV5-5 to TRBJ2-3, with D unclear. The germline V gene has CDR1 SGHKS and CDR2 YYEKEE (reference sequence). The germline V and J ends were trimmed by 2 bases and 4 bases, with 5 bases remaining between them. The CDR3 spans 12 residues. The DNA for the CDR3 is TGTGCCAGCAGCTTAGTAGCAGATACGCAGTATTTT. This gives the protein CASSLVADTQYF.

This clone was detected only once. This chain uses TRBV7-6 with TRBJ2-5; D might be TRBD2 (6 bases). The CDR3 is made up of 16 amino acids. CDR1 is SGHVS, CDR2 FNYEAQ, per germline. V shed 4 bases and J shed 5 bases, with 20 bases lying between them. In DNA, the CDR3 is TGTGCCAGCAGCTCCTACGGAGGCGGGGAAGGGGAGACCCAGTACTTC. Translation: CASSSYGGGEGETQYF.

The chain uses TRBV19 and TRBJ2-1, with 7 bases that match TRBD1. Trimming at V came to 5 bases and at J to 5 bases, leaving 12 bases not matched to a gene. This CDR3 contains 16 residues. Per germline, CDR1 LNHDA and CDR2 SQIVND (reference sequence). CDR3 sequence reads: CASSPWTGQGDNEQFF. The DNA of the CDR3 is TGTGCCAGTAGTCCCTGGACAGGACAAGGGGACAATGAGCAGTTCTTC.

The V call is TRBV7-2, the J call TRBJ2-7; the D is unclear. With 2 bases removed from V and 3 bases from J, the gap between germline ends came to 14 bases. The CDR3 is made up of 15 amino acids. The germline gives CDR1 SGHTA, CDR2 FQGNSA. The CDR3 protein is CASSLSPADGYEQYF. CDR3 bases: TGTGCCAGCAGCTTATCCCCCGCGGACGGCTACGAGCAGTACTTC.

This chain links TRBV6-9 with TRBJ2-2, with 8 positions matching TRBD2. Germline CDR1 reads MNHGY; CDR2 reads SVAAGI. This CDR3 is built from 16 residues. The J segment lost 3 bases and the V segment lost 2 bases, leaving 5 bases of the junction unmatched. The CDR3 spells CASSYPPGLDTGELFF. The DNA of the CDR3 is TGTGCCAGCAGTTATCCTCCGGGACTAGACACCGGGGAGCTGTTTTTT.

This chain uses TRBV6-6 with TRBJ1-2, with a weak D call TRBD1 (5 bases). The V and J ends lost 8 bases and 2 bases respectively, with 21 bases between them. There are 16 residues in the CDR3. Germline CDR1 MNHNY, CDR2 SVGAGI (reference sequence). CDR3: CASSVRTGGSNYGYTF. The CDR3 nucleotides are TGTGCCAGCTCGGTTCGGACGGGGGGATCGAACTATGGCTACACCTTC.

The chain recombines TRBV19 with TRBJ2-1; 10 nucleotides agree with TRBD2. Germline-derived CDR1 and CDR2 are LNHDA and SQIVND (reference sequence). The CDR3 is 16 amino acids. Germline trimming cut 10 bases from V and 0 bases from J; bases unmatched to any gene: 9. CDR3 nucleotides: TGTGCCACCGTGACTAGCGGGTCGAGCTCCTACAATGAGCAGTTCTTC. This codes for CATVTSGSSSYNEQFF.

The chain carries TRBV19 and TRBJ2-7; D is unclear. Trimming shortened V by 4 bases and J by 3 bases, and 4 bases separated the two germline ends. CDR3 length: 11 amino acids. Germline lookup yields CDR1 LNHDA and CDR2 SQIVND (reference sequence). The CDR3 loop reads CASSTYYEQYF. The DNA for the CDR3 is TGTGCCAGTAGTACATACTACGAGCAGTACTTC.

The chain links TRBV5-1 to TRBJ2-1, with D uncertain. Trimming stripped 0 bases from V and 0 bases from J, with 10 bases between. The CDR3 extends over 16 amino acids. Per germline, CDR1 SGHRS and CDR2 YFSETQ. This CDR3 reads CASSLESAVSYNEQFF. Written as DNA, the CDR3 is TGCGCCAGCAGCTTGGAGTCGGCAGTCTCCTACAATGAGCAGTTCTTC.